These 31 T cell receptor beta chains share one sample of origin, sequenced in a study of T cell responses to AZD1222 COVID-19 vaccine. Assay used: immunoSEQ multiplex PCR; TCRdb lists only in-frame clones, some missing. In the table there are some 99,000 clones, 65% to 85% of which are singletons. The material sequenced was peripheral blood, taken 28 days after the second AZD1222 dose. The receptors derive from an adult who received the AZD1222 COVID-19 vaccine.

CDR3 residues: CASSQDRLAGGSYEQYF. Written as DNA, the CDR3 is TGTGCCAGCAGCCAAGATCGTCTAGCGGGAGGGTCTTACGAGCAGTACTTC. The rearrangement links TRBV4-2 to TRBJ2-7; 12 bases match TRBD2. CDR3 length: 17 residues. V lost 0 bases to trimming and J lost 4 bases; unmatched junction nucleotides: 7. CDR1 is LGHNA and CDR2 is YNFKEQ in the germline V gene.

The sample holds one count of this clone. The V call is TRBV24-1, the J call TRBJ1-2; D gene ambiguous. The ends were cut back, 4 bases at V and 2 bases at J, with 10 bases in the middle. Germline-derived CDR1 and CDR2 are KGHDR and SFDVKD. This CDR3 spans 14 amino acids. CDR3 nucleotide sequence: TGTGCCACCAGTGACCGACACGGAAACTATGGCTACACCTTC. Amino acids: CATSDRHGNYGYTF.

The DNA of the CDR3 is TGTGCCAGCAGTTCGGGACAGGGGGCGTTCCTAGACTATGGCTACACCTTC. Amino acids: CASSSGQGAFLDYGYTF. J is TRBJ1-2 and V is TRBV28, with 12 bases lining up with TRBD1. Germline-derived CDR1 and CDR2 are MDHEN and SYDVKM. This CDR3 is built from 17 residues. The V gene end was trimmed by 4 bases and the J gene end by 3 bases; junction bases not matched to a gene: 9.

The gene calls are TRBV7-9 and TRBJ2-5; D uncertain. The CDR3 has 14 amino acids. Between the trimmed V and J ends, which lost 3 bases and 5 bases, there was a span of 13 bases. Germline CDR1 SEHNR, CDR2 FQNEAQ (reference sequence). The CDR3, as DNA: TGTGCCAGCAGCTTGAACCCTAGTCTCGAGACCCAGTACTTC. Translated, it gives CASSLNPSLETQYF.

The chain employs TRBV27 and TRBJ2-6, with a weak D call TRBD1 (6 bases). The CDR3 covers 15 residues. Trimming took off 4 bases at V and 2 bases at J, with 9 bases between the two ends. Germline CDR1 MNHEY, CDR2 SMNVEV (reference sequence). This CDR3 is CASSSQGAGANVLTF. In DNA form, the CDR3 reads TGTGCCAGCAGTTCACAGGGAGCTGGGGCCAACGTCCTGACTTTC.

This chain uses TRBV7-9 with TRBJ1-2; 7 bases agree with TRBD1. Germline lookup yields CDR1 SEHNR and CDR2 FQNEAQ (reference sequence). The CDR3 spans 14 residues. The junction had 2 bases not matched to a gene; V was cut back by 4 bases and J by 0 bases. CDR3 protein: CASSWDSANYGYTF. CDR3 in DNA: TGTGCCAGCAGCTGGGACAGCGCTAACTATGGCTACACCTTC.

This clone was seen more than once but under ten times. V and J are TRBV19 and TRBJ1-4, with 7 bases aligning to TRBD1. The junction had 6 bases not matched to a gene; V was cut back by 4 bases and J by 7 bases. The CDR3 spans 14 residues. The germline gives CDR1 LNHDA, CDR2 SQIVND (reference sequence). The chain's CDR3 is CASSTTGTREKLFF. The DNA for the CDR3 is TGTGCCAGTAGTACGACAGGGACCCGTGAAAAACTGTTTTTT.

The chain is built from TRBV13 and TRBJ1-1, with 8 bases identical to TRBD1. This CDR3 has 17 amino acids. CDR1 PRHDT and CDR2 FYEKMQ come from the germline V gene (reference sequence). With 4 bases clipped from V and 3 bases from J, the junction kept 13 bases outside the gene matches. The CDR3 nucleotides read TGTGCCAGCAGCTCCGGACAGGGAGGGTGGTTGGACACTGAAGCTTTCTTT. This encodes CASSSGQGGWLDTEAFF.

This clone was counted once. The rearrangement joins TRBV7-2 to TRBJ1-1; no clear D. The CDR3 runs 14 residues. V lost 3 bases and J 2 bases, leaving 10 bases between the germline ends. The germline V gene encodes CDR1 SGHTA and CDR2 FQGNSA. In DNA, the CDR3 is TGTGCCAGCAGCTTGAAGCTGGAAAACACTGAAGCTTTCTTT. It encodes CASSLKLENTEAFF.

This chain links TRBV6-5 with TRBJ1-1; D not resolved. V lost 6 bases, J lost 0 bases, and 8 bases lay in between. Per the germline V gene, CDR1 is MNHEY and CDR2 is SVGAGI. The CDR3 spans 13 residues. CDR3 amino acids: CASREQMNTEAFF. As DNA, the CDR3 is TGTGCCAGCAGGGAGCAGATGAACACTGAAGCTTTCTTT.

The rearrangement links TRBV7-2 to TRBJ1-2; 7 bases fit TRBD1. Trimming took 0 bases from V and 3 from J; bases not matched to a gene: 4. The length of the CDR3 is 15 residues. Germline V gene data show CDR1 as SGHTA and CDR2 as FQGNSA. In nucleotides, the CDR3 is TGTGCCAGCAGCTTAGCCGGGACAGCTGACTATGGCTACACCTTC. Translated, it gives CASSLAGTADYGYTF.

In its sample, this clone was seen a few times. The gene calls are TRBV27 and TRBJ2-7; 7 positions match TRBD1. The trim removed 6 bases at V and 2 bases at J, leaving 4 bases unmatched. This CDR3 contains 13 residues. The germline V gene has CDR1 MNHEY and CDR2 SMNVEV (reference sequence). The chain's CDR3 is CASSYDRAYEQYF. CDR3 DNA sequence: TGTGCCAGCAGCTACGACAGGGCCTACGAGCAGTACTTC.

The chain links TRBV19 to TRBJ2-1; TRBD1 matches at 12 bases. CDR3 length: 15 amino acids. CDR1 is LNHDA, CDR2 SQIVND, per germline (reference sequence). The junction had 5 bases not matched to a gene; V was cut back by 4 bases and J by 7 bases. CDR3 in DNA: TGTGCCAGTAGTACGGGGACAGGGGGCGGGAATGAGCAGTTCTTC. It is translated as CASSTGTGGGNEQFF.

The chain is built from TRBV7-2 and TRBJ1-1; D is unclear. Between the trimmed V and J ends, which lost 0 bases and 3 bases, there was a span of 11 bases. Germline V lookup: CDR1 SGHTA, CDR2 FQGNSA. The CDR3 loop spans 15 amino acids. The CDR3 here is CASSLALRSYTEAFF. The CDR3 DNA reads as TGTGCCAGCAGCTTAGCTCTTCGCAGCTACACTGAAGCTTTCTTT.

The rearrangement uses TRBV19 and TRBJ2-4; 11 bases are a match to TRBD2. The V and J ends lost 1 base and 2 bases, in that order; junction bases with no gene match: 1. The germline CDR1 and CDR2 sequences are LNHDA and SQIVND (reference sequence). CDR3 length equals 16 residues. The CDR3 DNA is TGTGCCAGTAGTATAGGACTAGCGGGGTCCAAAAACATTCAGTACTTC. Translating it yields CASSIGLAGSKNIQYF.

This sequence joins TRBV10-3 and TRBJ2-7, with a tentative D call TRBD2 (5 bases). This CDR3 contains 15 residues. V was pared by 2 bases and J by 3 bases, with 14 bases between. The germline V gene encodes CDR1 ENHRY and CDR2 SYGVKD. This CDR3 reads CAISEESGAGYEQYF. The CDR3 DNA reads TGTGCCATCAGTGAGGAAAGCGGAGCAGGCTACGAGCAGTACTTC.

This clone has only a few counts. V usage is TRBV18 and J usage is TRBJ2-4, with 7 bases lining up with TRBD1. The V and J ends lost 8 bases and 8 bases, in that order; junction bases with no gene match: 9. This CDR3 comprises 13 residues. CDR1 and CDR2 from the germline V gene are KGHSH and LQKENI. The CDR3 protein is CASQTGARDIQYF. The CDR3 nucleotides read TGTGCCAGCCAAACAGGGGCCCGTGACATTCAGTACTTC.

The V and J genes are TRBV5-5 and TRBJ2-7, with D tentatively TRBD1 or TRBD2 (5 bases each). The CDR3 runs 14 residues. Trimming left V 0 bases short and J 5 bases short, with 12 bases between. Germline CDR1 is SGHKS and CDR2 is YYEKEE (reference sequence). CDR3 sequence: CASSLEEGRHEQYF. CDR3 bases: TGTGCCAGCAGCTTGGAAGAGGGGCGCCACGAGCAGTACTTC.

The V call is TRBV7-8, the J call TRBJ2-5, with 12 bases fitting TRBD2. Trimming took 5 bases from V and 1 from J; bases not matched to a gene: 8. The length of the CDR3 is 17 residues. From germline, CDR1 is SGHVS and CDR2 FQNEAQ. CDR3 region: CASSRRLAGVIQETQYF. DNA for the CDR3: TGTGCCAGCAGCCGTAGACTAGCGGGAGTTATCCAAGAGACCCAGTACTTC.

The gene calls are TRBV27 and TRBJ1-1; TRBD1 is a possible D gene (5 bases). The CDR3 contains 13 residues. The germline V and J ends were trimmed by 8 bases and 3 bases, with 13 bases remaining between them. Germline V gene lookup returns CDR1 MNHEY and CDR2 SMNVEV (reference sequence). The CDR3 DNA reads TGTGCCAGCGTTCCTTGGGGCCACACTGAAGCTTTCTTT. Translating gives CASVPWGHTEAFF.

Concerning this clone: Its ends do not fully match the called genes, so a read error is possible. The gene calls are TRBV7-9 and TRBJ2-1, with D uncertain. Germline lookup yields CDR1 SEHNR and CDR2 FQNEAQ (reference sequence). CDR3 length: 11 amino acids. The CDR3 DNA sequence: TGTGCCAGCGGCTTCGAGTTTGAGCAGTTCTTC. Translating it yields CASGFEFEQFF.

The chain has TRBV4-3 and TRBJ1-3; maybe TRBD1 (6 bases). The CDR3 sequence is 16 residues long. Germline assignment: CDR1 LGHNA and CDR2 YSLEER. V was clipped by 0 bases and J by 2 bases, with 11 bases between them. Here the CDR3 DNA reads TGCGCCAGCAGCCAAGACGTTCAGGGGACTGGAAACACCATATATTTT. It translates to CASSQDVQGTGNTIYF.

This chain uses TRBV2 with TRBJ2-7, with 7 bases identical to TRBD2. V shed 6 bases, J shed 7 bases, and the junction held 9 bases outside the gene matches. The CDR3 sequence is 13 residues long. In germline, CDR1 is SNHLY, CDR2 FYNNEI. CDR3 sequence (DNA): TGTGCCAGCAGCGGGACTACCACGTGGGAGCAGTACTTC. Translation gives CASSGTTTWEQYF.

The V gene is TRBV3-1 (or the pseudogene TRBV3-2), the J gene TRBJ2-1; 14 nucleotides agree with TRBD2. Germline CDR1 and CDR2: LGHDT and YNNKEL (reference sequence). This CDR3 has 18 residues. Trimming cost V 4 bases and J 12 bases; bases outside gene matches: 17. CDR3 sequence reads: CASSPHNGLAGGFSRQFF. Here the CDR3 DNA reads TGTGCCAGCAGCCCTCACAATGGACTAGCGGGGGGTTTTTCTAGGCAGTTCTTC.

The chain has TRBV2 and TRBJ2-3, with a tentative D call TRBD2 (6 bases). The V end was cut by 9 bases, the J end by 5 bases, with 12 bases between. This CDR3 is built from 12 residues. Germline lookup yields CDR1 SNHLY and CDR2 FYNNEI. This CDR3 reads CARGTGLDTQYF. For the CDR3, the DNA is TGTGCCAGGGGGACGGGACTAGATACGCAGTATTTT.

This sequence joins TRBV24-1 and TRBJ2-1; TRBD2 might be the D (6 bases). Germline-derived CDR1 and CDR2 are KGHDR and SFDVKD. Trimming took off 5 bases at V and 7 bases at J, with 17 bases between the two ends. The CDR3 totals 15 residues. The chain's CDR3 is CATSGSSGSLNEQFF. The CDR3 DNA is TGTGCCACCAGTGGTTCCAGCGGGTCCTTGAATGAGCAGTTCTTC.

The rearrangement uses TRBV15 and TRBJ2-7; 8 positions match TRBD1. This CDR3 region has 14 residues. With 4 bases clipped from V and 2 bases from J, the junction kept 4 bases outside the gene matches. Germline V CDR1 and CDR2: LNHNV, YYDKDF (reference sequence). This chain's CDR3 is CATSTGDRTYEQYF. The CDR3 nucleotides read TGTGCCACCAGCACAGGGGACAGGACCTACGAGCAGTACTTC.

With regard to this clone: One end of the junction is discordant with germline, which a read error may explain. The chain links TRBV3-1 (or the pseudogene TRBV3-2) to TRBJ2-1, with D possibly being TRBD2 (6 bases). CDR3 length: 16 residues. The germline V gene encodes CDR1 LGHDT and CDR2 YNNKEL (reference sequence). This chain's CDR3 is CVSSQGTPGPYNEQFF. The CDR3 coding sequence is TGTGTCAGCAGCCAAGGGACTCCAGGTCCCTACAATGAGCAGTTCTTC.

This rearrangement joins TRBV7-2 to TRBJ2-1; D perhaps matches TRBD1 (5 bases). Trimming removed 5 bases at V and 4 bases at J, with 12 bases between. The CDR3 runs 14 residues. Germline lookup yields CDR1 SGHTA and CDR2 FQGNSA. The CDR3 DNA reads TGTGCCAGCAGCCAACAGGATTATTACAATGAGCAGTTCTTC. Translation: CASSQQDYYNEQFF.

The chain has TRBV4-3 and TRBJ1-1; D gene unclear. The CDR3 loop spans 13 amino acids. V gave up 4 bases and J gave up 1 base, with 7 bases separating them. Per the germline V gene, CDR1 is LGHNA and CDR2 is YSLEER. The DNA of the CDR3 is TGCGCCAGCAGCCCAGACTCGAACACTGAAGCTTTCTTT. Protein sequence: CASSPDSNTEAFF.

The chain has TRBV9 and TRBJ1-4; tentatively, D is TRBD1 (6 bases). Trimming stripped 7 bases from V and 2 bases from J, with 9 bases between. Germline V gene lookup returns CDR1 SGDLS and CDR2 YYNGEE. This CDR3 has 13 amino acids. The chain's CDR3 is CASSQGTNEKLFF. The CDR3 DNA is TGTGCCAGCTCTCAGGGGACTAATGAAAAACTGTTTTTT.